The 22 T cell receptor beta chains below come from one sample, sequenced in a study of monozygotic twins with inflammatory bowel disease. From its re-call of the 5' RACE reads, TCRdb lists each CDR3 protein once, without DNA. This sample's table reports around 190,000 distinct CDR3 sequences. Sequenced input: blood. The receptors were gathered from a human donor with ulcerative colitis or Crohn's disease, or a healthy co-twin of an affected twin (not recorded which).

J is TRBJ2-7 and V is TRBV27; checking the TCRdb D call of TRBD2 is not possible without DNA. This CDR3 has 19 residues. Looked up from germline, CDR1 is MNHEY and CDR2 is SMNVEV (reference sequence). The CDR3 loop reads CASSPPRPGLAGHLYEQYF.

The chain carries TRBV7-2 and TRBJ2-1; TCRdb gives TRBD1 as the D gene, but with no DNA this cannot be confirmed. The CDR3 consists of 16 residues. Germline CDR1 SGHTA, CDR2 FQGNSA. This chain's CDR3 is CASSPNPAPGVNEQFF.

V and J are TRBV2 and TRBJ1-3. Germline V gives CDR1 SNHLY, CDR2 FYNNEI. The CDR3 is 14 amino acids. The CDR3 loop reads CASSEAGAGNTIYF.

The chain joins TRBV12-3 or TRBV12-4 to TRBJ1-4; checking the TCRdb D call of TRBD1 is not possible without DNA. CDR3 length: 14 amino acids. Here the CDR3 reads CASSSDSPRRKLFF.

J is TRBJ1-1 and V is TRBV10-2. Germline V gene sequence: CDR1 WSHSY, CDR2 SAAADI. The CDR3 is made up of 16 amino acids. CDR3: CASSYGGAGVLAEAFF.

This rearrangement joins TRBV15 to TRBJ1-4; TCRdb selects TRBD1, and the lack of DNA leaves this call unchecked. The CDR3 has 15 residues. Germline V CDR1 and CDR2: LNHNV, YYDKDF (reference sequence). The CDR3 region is CATSRGQGTLGKLFF.

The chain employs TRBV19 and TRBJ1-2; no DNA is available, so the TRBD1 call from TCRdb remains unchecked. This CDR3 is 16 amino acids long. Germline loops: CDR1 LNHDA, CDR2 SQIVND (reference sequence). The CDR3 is CATATGTGTSNYGYTF.

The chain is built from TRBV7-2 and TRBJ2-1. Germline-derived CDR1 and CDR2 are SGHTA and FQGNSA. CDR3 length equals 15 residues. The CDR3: CASSLTGSPYNEQFF.

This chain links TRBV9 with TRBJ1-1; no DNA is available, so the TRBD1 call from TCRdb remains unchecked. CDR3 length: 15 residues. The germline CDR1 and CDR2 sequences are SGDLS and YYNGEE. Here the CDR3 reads CASSLLGQGDTEAFF. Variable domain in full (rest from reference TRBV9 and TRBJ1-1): DSGVTQTPKHLITATGQRVTLRCSPRSGDLSVYWYQQSLDQGLQFLIQYYNGEERAKGNILERFSAQQFPDLHSELNLSSLELGDSALYFCASSLLGQGDTEAFFGQGTRLTVV.

CDR3 amino acids: CASSQDKGPTSYNEQFF. This chain uses TRBV14 with TRBJ2-1; the D call from TCRdb, TRBD2, cannot be confirmed without DNA. In germline, CDR1 is SGHDN, CDR2 FVKESK. This CDR3 is built from 17 residues.

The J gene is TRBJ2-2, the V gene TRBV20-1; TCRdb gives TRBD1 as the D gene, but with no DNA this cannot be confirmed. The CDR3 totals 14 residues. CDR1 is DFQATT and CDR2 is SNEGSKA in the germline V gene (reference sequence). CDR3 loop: CSARNSWGSGELFF.

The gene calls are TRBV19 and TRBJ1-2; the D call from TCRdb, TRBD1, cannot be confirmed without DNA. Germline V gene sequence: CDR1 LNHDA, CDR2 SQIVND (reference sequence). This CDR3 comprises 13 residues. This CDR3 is CASIHDRDRGYTF.

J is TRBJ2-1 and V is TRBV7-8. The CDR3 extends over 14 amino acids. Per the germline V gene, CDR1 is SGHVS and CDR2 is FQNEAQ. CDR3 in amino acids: CASSLVSRGNEQFF.

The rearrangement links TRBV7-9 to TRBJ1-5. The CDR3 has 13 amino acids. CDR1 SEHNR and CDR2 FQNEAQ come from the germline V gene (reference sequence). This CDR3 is CASSLRSNQPQHF.

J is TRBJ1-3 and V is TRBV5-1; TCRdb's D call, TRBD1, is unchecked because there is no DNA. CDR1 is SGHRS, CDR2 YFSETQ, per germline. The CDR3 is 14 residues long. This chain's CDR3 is CASSAGAPGNTIYF.

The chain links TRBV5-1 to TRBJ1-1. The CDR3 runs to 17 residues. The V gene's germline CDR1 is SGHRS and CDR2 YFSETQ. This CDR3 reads CASSLTENHPRYTEAFF.

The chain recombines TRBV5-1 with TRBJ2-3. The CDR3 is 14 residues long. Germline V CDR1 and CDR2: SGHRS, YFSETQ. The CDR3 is CASSLPASTDTQYF.

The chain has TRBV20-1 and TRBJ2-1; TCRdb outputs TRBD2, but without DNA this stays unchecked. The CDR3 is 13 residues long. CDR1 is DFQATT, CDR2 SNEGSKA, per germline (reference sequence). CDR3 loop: CSAQGLAGSEQFF.

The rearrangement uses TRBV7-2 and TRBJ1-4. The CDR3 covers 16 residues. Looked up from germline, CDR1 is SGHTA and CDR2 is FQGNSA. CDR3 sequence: CASSLESYFGHEKLFF.

The CDR3 reads CASSLSGGVFYEQYF. The chain joins TRBV6-1 to TRBJ2-7; TCRdb indicates TRBD2, and absent DNA this call remains unverified. The CDR3 sequence is 15 residues long. Per the germline V gene, CDR1 is MNHNS and CDR2 is SASEGT.

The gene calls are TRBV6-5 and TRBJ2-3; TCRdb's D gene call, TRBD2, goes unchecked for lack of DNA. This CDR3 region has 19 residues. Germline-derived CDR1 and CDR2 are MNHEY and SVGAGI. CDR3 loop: CASSFTATSSGGPRDTQYF.

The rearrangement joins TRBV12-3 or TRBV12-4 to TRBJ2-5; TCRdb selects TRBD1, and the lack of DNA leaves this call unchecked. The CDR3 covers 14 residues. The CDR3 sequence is CASSYGGNWETQYF.